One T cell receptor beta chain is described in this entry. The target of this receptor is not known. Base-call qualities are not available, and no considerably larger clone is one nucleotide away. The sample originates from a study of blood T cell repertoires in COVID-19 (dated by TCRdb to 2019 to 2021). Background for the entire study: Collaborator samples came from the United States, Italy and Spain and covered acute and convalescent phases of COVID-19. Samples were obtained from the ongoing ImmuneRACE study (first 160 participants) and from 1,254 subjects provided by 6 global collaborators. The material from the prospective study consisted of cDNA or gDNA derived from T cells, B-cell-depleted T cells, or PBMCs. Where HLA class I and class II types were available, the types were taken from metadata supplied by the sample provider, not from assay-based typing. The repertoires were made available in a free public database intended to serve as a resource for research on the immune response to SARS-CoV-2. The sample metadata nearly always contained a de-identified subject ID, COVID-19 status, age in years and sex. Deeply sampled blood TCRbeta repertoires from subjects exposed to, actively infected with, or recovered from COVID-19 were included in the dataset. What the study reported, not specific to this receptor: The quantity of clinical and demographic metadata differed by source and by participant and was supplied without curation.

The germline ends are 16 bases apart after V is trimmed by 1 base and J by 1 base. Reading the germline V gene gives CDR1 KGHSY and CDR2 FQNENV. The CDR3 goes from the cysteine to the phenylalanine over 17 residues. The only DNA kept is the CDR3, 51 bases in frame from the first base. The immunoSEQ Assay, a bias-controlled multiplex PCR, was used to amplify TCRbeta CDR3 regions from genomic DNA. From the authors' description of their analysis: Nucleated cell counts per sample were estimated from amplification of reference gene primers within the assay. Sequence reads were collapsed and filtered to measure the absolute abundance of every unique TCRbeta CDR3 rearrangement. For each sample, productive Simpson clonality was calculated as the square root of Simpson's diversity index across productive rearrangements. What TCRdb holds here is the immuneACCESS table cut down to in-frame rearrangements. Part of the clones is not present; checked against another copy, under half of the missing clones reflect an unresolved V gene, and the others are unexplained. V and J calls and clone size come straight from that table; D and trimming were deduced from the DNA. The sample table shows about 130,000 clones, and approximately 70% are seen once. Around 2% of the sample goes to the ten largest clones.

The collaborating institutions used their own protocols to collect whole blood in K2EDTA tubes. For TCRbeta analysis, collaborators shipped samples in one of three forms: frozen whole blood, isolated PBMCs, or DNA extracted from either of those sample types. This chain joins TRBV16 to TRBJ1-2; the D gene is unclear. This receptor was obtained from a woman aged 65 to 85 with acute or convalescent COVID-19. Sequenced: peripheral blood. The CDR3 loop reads CASSQFPVTQVNYGYTF. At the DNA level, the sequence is TGTGCCAGCAGCCAATTCCCGGTCACTCAAGTTAACTATGGCTACACCTTC.